These 5 T cell receptor beta chains originate from one sample sequenced in a study of cytomegalovirus exposure and HLA in healthy donors. PCR involved 60 Vbeta and 13 Jbeta primers. The data were produced by immunoSEQ multiplex PCR, yet TCRdb's version contains in-frame clones alone and is incomplete. Of more than 90,000 clones listed, about 81% were seen once; the top ten hold less than 3.5%. Sequencing was carried out using PBMCs. Every receptor here comes from a middle-aged woman in good health and CMV-seronegative.

The chain employs TRBV6-6 and TRBJ1-1; 9 positions agree with TRBD1. Germline CDR1 reads MNHNY; CDR2 reads SVGAGI (reference sequence). With 0 bases clipped from V and 4 bases from J, the junction kept 3 bases outside the gene matches. The CDR3 contains 15 residues. CDR3 sequence: CASSYSTGGFTEAFF. DNA of the CDR3: TGTGCCAGCAGTTACTCGACAGGGGGTTTCACTGAAGCTTTCTTT.

This clone has ten or more counts. The chain couples TRBV5-4 to TRBJ1-5; the D gene is possibly TRBD1 (6 bases). V lost 4 bases to trimming and J lost 7 bases, with 15 bases between them. CDR1 is SGHNT and CDR2 is YYREEE in the germline V gene (reference sequence). The CDR3 covers 14 residues. CDR3 coding DNA: TGTGCCAGCAGCAGGGGGGGGGCGGGACAGCCCCAGCATTTT. Protein: CASSRGGAGQPQHF.

There are a few counts of this clone. The gene calls are TRBV27 and TRBJ2-2; TRBD2 matches 13 bases. The V and J ends lost 1 base and 5 bases, in that order; junction bases with no gene match: 16. The V gene's germline CDR1 is MNHEY and CDR2 SMNVEV (reference sequence). This CDR3 has 21 amino acids. The DNA for the CDR3 is TGTGCCAGCAGTTTATTTGGTTGGACTAGCGGGGGTCAAATTTTTACCGGGGAGCTGTTTTTT. This encodes CASSLFGWTSGGQIFTGELFF.

This sequence joins TRBV11-2 and TRBJ2-7, with a possible D match to TRBD1 (6 bases). Trimming cost V 2 bases and J 3 bases, with 11 bases left between them. Germline assignment: CDR1 SGHAT and CDR2 FQNNGV. The CDR3 has 14 amino acids. CDR3 residues: CASSLNRVSYEQYF. In DNA, the CDR3 is TGTGCCAGCAGCTTAAACAGGGTCAGCTACGAGCAGTACTTC.

This clone has a handful of counts. J is TRBJ2-7 and V is TRBV19; TRBD2 aligns across 9 bases. Germline V gene sequence: CDR1 LNHDA, CDR2 SQIVND (reference sequence). The CDR3 consists of 16 residues. V dropped 6 bases and J dropped 6; count of bases not matched to a gene: 15. CDR3 loop: CASRHLSGGRVSEQYF. The CDR3 DNA reads TGTGCCAGTAGACATCTTAGCGGCGGGAGGGTGAGCGAGCAGTACTTC.